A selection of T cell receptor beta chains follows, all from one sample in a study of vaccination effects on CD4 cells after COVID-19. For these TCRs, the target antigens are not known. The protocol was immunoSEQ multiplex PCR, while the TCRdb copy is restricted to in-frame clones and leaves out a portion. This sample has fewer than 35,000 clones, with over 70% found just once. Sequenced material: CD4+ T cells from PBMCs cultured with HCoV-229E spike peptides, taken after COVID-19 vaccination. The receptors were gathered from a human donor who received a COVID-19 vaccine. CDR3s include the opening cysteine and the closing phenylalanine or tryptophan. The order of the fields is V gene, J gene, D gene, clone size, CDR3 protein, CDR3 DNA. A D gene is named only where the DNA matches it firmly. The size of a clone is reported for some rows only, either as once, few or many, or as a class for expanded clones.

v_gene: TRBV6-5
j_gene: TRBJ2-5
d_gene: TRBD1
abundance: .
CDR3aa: CASGQGALEETQYF
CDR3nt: TGTGCCAGCGGACAGGGGGCGCTGGAAGAGACCCAGTACTTC

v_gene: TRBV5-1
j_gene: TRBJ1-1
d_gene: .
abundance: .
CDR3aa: CASSPNTGYNTEAFF
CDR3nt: TGCGCCAGCAGCCCGAACACAGGGTACAACACTGAAGCTTTCTTT

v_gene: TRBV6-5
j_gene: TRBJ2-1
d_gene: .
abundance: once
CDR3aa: CASSYSWRSNEQFF
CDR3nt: TGTGCCAGCAGTTACTCCTGGCGGAGCAATGAGCAGTTCTTC

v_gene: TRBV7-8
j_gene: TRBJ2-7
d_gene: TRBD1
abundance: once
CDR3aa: CATTRGQGYEQYF
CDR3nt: TGTGCCACCACCCGAGGACAGGGCTACGAGCAGTACTTC

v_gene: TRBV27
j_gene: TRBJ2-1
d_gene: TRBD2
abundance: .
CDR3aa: CASSIAGGGAYNEQFF
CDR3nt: TGTGCCAGCAGCATAGCGGGAGGGGGGGCCTACAATGAGCAGTTCTTC

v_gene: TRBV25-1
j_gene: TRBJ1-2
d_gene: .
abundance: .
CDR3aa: CASTSLSNYGYTF
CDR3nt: TGTGCCAGCACCAGTTTGTCTAACTATGGCTACACCTTC

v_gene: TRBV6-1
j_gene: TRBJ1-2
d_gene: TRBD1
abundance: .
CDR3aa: CASSERWGQRGYTF
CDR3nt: TGTGCCAGCAGTGAAAGATGGGGACAGCGTGGCTACACCTTC

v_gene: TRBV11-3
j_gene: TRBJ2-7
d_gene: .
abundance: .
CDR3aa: CASGRGRDYEQYF
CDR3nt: TGTGCCAGCGGGAGGGGGCGAGATTACGAGCAGTACTTC

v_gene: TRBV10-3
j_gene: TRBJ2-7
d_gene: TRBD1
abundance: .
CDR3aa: CAISGQGARIEQYF
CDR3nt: TGTGCCATCAGTGGGCAGGGGGCGCGGATCGAGCAGTACTTC

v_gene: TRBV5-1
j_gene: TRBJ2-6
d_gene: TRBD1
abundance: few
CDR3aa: CASSWRGTGTGANVLTF
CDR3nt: TGCGCCAGCAGCTGGAGGGGGACAGGGACTGGGGCCAACGTCCTGACTTTC

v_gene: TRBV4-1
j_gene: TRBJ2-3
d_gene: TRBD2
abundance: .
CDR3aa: CASSQILAGAITDTQYF
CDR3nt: TGCGCCAGCAGCCAAATACTAGCGGGGGCCATCACAGATACGCAGTATTTT

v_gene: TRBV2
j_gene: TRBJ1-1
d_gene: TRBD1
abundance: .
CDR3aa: CAGGQGVTEAFF
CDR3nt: TGTGCCGGGGGACAGGGTGTAACTGAAGCTTTCTTT

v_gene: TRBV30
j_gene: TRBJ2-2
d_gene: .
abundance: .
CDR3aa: CAWSGGLGTGELFF
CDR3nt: TGTGCCTGGAGTGGGGGGCTGGGCACCGGGGAGCTGTTTTTT

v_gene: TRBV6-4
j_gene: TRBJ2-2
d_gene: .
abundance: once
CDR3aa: CASSAASVNTGELFF
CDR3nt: TGTGCCAGCAGTGCGGCTAGCGTGAACACCGGGGAGCTGTTTTTT

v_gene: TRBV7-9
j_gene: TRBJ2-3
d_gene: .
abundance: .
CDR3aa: CASSSALESTDTQYF
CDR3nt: TGTGCCAGCAGCTCAGCTTTAGAGAGCACAGATACGCAGTATTTT

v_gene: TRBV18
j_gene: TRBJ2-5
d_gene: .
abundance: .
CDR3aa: CASSPHPAETQYF
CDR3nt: TGTGCCAGCTCACCACATCCGGCAGAGACCCAGTACTTC

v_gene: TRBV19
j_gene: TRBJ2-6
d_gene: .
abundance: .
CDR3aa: CASSSPSRAGANVLTF
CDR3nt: TGTGCCAGTAGTTCTCCCTCCCGCGCCGGGGCCAACGTCCTGACTTTC

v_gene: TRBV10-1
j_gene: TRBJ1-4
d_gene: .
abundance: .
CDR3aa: CADVGVGSHRFVNEKLFF
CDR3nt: TGCGCCGATGTCGGCGTGGGCAGTCACAGATTCGTGAATGAAAAACTGTTTTTT

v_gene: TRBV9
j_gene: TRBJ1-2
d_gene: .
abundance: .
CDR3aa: CASSVDVRAHTANYGYTF
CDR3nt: TGTGCCAGCAGCGTAGATGTTCGAGCGCACACAGCTAACTATGGCTACACCTTC

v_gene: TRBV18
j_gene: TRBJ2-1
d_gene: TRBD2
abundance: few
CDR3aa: CASSPGLASPGEQFF
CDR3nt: TGTGCCAGCTCGCCGGGACTAGCATCCCCAGGTGAGCAGTTCTTC

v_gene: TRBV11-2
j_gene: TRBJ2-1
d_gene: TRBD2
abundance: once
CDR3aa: CASSSRSGRRFNEQFF
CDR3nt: TGTGCCAGCAGCTCCCGCAGCGGGAGGAGATTCAATGAGCAGTTCTTC

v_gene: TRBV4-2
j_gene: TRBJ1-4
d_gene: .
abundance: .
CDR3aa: CASSRQGQGLSTNEKLFF
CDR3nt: TGTGCCAGCAGCCGGCAGGGGCAGGGTTTGTCAACTAATGAAAAACTGTTTTTT

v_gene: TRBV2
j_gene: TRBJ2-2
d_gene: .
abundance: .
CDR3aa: CASSVRGTGELFF
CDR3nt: TGTGCCAGCAGCGTCCGAGGCACCGGGGAGCTGTTTTTT

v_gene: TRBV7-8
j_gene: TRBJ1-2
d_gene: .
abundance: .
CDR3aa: CASSLVQGRGYGYTF
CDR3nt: TGTGCCAGCAGCTTAGTGCAAGGGCGTGGCTATGGCTACACCTTC

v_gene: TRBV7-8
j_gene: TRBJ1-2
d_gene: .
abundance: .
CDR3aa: CASSLDLGSGYTF
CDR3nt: TGTGCCAGCAGCTTAGATTTGGGATCTGGCTACACCTTC

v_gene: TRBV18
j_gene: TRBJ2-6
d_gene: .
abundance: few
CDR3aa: CASSPPGQRGMAGANVLTF
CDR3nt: TGTGCCAGCTCACCACCCGGACAGCGGGGAATGGCTGGGGCCAACGTCCTGACTTTC

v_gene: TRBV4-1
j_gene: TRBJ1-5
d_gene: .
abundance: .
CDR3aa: CASSQDYFQPQHF
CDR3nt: TGCGCCAGCAGCCAAGATTATTTTCAGCCCCAGCATTTT

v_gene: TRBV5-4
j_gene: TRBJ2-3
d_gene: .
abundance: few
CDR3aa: CASSQPSTDTQYF
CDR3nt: TGTGCCAGCAGCCAACCCTCCACAGATACGCAGTATTTT

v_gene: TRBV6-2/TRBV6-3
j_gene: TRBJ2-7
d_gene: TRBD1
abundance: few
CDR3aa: CASSYRFGSRGLHEQYF
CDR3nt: TGTGCCAGCAGTTACAGGTTTGGTTCCAGGGGGCTTCACGAGCAGTACTTC

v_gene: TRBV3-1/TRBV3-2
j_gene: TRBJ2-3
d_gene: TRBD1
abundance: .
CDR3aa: CASSQGGAGTGSDTQYF
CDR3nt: TGTGCCAGCAGCCAAGGAGGGGCCGGGACAGGGTCGGATACGCAGTATTTT

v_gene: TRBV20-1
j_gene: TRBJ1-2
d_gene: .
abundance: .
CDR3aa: CSARVVGGYTF
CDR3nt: TGCAGTGCTAGAGTTGTAGGTGGCTACACCTTC

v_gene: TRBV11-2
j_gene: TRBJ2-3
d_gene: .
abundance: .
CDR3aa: CASSTRRLWESTDTQYF
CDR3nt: TGTGCCAGCAGCACTCGAAGGTTATGGGAAAGCACAGATACGCAGTATTTT

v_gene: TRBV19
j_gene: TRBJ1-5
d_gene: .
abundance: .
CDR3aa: CASSPLPGDSNQPQHF
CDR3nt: TGTGCCAGTAGTCCCCTCCCCGGCGATAGCAATCAGCCCCAGCATTTT

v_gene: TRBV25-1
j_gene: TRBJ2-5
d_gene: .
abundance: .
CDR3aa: CASSEFDRPQETQYF
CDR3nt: TGTGCCAGCAGTGAATTTGACAGGCCCCAAGAGACCCAGTACTTC

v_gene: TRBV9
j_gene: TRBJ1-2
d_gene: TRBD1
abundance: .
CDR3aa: CASSSGTGPFTNYGYTF
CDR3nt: TGTGCCAGCAGCTCCGGGACAGGCCCATTTACTAACTATGGCTACACCTTC

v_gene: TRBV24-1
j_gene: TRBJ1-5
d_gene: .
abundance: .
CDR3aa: CATSDYSNQPQHF
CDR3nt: TGTGCCACCAGTGACTATAGCAATCAGCCCCAGCATTTT

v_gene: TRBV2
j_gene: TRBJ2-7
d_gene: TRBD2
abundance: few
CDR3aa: CASSEASTSGLAYEQYF
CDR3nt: TGTGCCAGCAGTGAAGCGTCGACTAGCGGGTTGGCCTACGAGCAGTACTTC

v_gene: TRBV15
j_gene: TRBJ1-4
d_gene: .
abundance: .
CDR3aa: CATSRDGGNGKLFF
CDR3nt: TGTGCCACCAGCAGAGACGGGGGAAATGGGAAACTGTTTTTT

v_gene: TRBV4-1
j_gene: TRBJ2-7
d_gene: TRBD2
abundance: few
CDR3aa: CASSQDVASGAYEQYF
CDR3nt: TGCGCCAGCAGCCAAGATGTTGCTAGCGGGGCCTACGAGCAGTACTTC

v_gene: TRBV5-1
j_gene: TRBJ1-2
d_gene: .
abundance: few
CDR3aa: CASSLGSGSGGYTF
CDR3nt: TGCGCCAGCAGCCTTGGATCGGGATCGGGAGGCTACACCTTC

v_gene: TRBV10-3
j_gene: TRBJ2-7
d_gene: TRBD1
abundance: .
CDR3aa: CAISESPGQYYEQYF
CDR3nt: TGTGCCATCAGTGAGTCGCCGGGACAGTACTACGAGCAGTACTTC